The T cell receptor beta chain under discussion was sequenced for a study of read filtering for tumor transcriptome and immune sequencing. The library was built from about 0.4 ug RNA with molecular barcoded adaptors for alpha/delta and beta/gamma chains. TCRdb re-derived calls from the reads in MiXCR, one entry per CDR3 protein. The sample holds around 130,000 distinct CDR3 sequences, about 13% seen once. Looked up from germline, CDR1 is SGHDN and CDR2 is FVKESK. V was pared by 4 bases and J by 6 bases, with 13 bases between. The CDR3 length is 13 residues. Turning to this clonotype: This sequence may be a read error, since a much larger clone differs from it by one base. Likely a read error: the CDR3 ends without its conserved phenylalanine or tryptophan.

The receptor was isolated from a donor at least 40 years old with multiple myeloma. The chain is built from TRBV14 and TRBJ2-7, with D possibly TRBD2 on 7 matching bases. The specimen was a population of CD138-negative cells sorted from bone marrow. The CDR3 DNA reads TGTGCCAGCAGCCCTCTGGGGGGGGCCGAGCAGTACCTC. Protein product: CASSPLGGAEQYL.